These T cell receptor beta chains were read from a single sample in a study of T cell repertoires in cytomegalovirus infection. TCRdb re-derived calls from the reads in MiXCR, one entry per CDR3 protein. This table holds some 440,000 distinct CDR3 sequences, 25% to 40% found once. Sequenced: PBMCs. Receptors were obtained from a human donor in good health (CMV status not recorded). Some clones in this sample may be carry-over from other donors' samples. Both conserved end residues are part of each CDR3. Fields, in order: clone size, V gene, D gene, J gene, CDR3 DNA, CDR3 protein. A D gene is named only where the DNA matches it firmly. Not all rows give a size; the values are once, few, many and, for expanded clones, a class.

clone size: many
V gene: TRBV28
D gene: TRBD2
J gene: TRBJ2-5
CDR3 DNA: TGTGCCAGCAGGGAACGACCGGGGGGGGAAGAGACCCAGTACTTC
CDR3 protein: CASRERPGGEETQYF

clone size: NA
V gene: TRBV6-2/TRBV6-3
D gene: NA
J gene: TRBJ2-5
CDR3 DNA: TGTGCCAGCAGTTTACCCAAGCCCGGTGAGACCCAGTACTTC
CDR3 protein: CASSLPKPGETQYF

clone size: NA
V gene: TRBV27
D gene: TRBD2
J gene: TRBJ2-7
CDR3 DNA: TGTGCCAGCAGTTGGCTCGGGGGGGTGTTTAACGAGCAGTACTTC
CDR3 protein: CASSWLGGVFNEQYF

clone size: NA
V gene: TRBV18
D gene: NA
J gene: TRBJ2-7
CDR3 DNA: TGTGCCAGCTCACCACCGGGGTCCGCCTACGAGCAGTACTTC
CDR3 protein: CASSPPGSAYEQYF

clone size: few
V gene: TRBV28
D gene: NA
J gene: TRBJ1-5
CDR3 DNA: TGTGCCAGCAGTTCCCCCCGGGGGTTGGGCAATCAGCCCCAGCATTTT
CDR3 protein: CASSSPRGLGNQPQHF

clone size: NA
V gene: TRBV19
D gene: NA
J gene: TRBJ1-5
CDR3 DNA: TGTGCCAGCTTGGGGCAGGACAATCAGCCCCAGCATTTT
CDR3 protein: CASLGQDNQPQHF

clone size: NA
V gene: TRBV5-5
D gene: NA
J gene: TRBJ2-1
CDR3 DNA: TGTGCCAGCAGCTTGGTTGGGAACAATGAGCAGTTCTTC
CDR3 protein: CASSLVGNNEQFF

clone size: NA
V gene: TRBV15
D gene: NA
J gene: TRBJ2-4
CDR3 DNA: TGTGCCACCAGCAGAGATCGATATGGGGCTGGCATTCAGTACTTC
CDR3 protein: CATSRDRYGAGIQYF

clone size: many
V gene: TRBV2
D gene: TRBD2
J gene: TRBJ2-1
CDR3 DNA: TGTGCCAGCAATACGGCGGGGGGGGACAATGAGCAGTTCTTC
CDR3 protein: CASNTAGGDNEQFF

clone size: NA
V gene: TRBV29-1
D gene: TRBD1
J gene: TRBJ2-3
CDR3 DNA: TGCAGCGTTGATAAAGGGGGCGACCGCACAGATACGCAGTATTTT
CDR3 protein: CSVDKGGDRTDTQYF

clone size: few
V gene: TRBV6-5
D gene: NA
J gene: TRBJ2-7
CDR3 DNA: TGTGCCAGCCGAGAGGACGGGGCCCAAGGCGAGCAGTACTTC
CDR3 protein: CASREDGAQGEQYF

clone size: few
V gene: TRBV14
D gene: NA
J gene: TRBJ2-3
CDR3 DNA: TGTGCCAGCAGCCAAGATTCTGAAGTAAGCACAGATACGCAGTATTTT
CDR3 protein: CASSQDSEVSTDTQYF

clone size: few
V gene: TRBV2
D gene: NA
J gene: TRBJ1-1
CDR3 DNA: TGTGCCACCACGAAGGATAACACTGAAGCTTTCTTT
CDR3 protein: CATTKDNTEAFF

clone size: many
V gene: TRBV28
D gene: NA
J gene: TRBJ1-5
CDR3 DNA: TGTGCCAGCAGTTTATTACTGAATAGCAATCAGCCCCAGCATTTT
CDR3 protein: CASSLLLNSNQPQHF

clone size: NA
V gene: TRBV7-2
D gene: NA
J gene: TRBJ1-2
CDR3 DNA: TGTGCCAGCAGCCCCCGGGGCTGGGCGAAGTCCTATGGCTACACCTTC
CDR3 protein: CASSPRGWAKSYGYTF

clone size: few
V gene: TRBV28
D gene: TRBD1
J gene: TRBJ1-1
CDR3 DNA: TGTGCCAGCAGTGGGAGAGGGGGCCAAGCTGAAGCTTTCTTT
CDR3 protein: CASSGRGGQAEAFF

clone size: NA
V gene: TRBV5-6
D gene: TRBD2
J gene: TRBJ2-1
CDR3 DNA: TGTGCCAGCAGCTTGGTTGGGGTCCCAGCGGGGGGGTCGGGCTCCTACAATGAGCAGTTCTTC
CDR3 protein: CASSLVGVPAGGSGSYNEQFF

clone size: NA
V gene: TRBV19
D gene: TRBD1
J gene: TRBJ1-2
CDR3 DNA: TGTGCCACCACCGAGCGCGCAGGGGGCACCTATGGCTACACCTTC
CDR3 protein: CATTERAGGTYGYTF

clone size: NA
V gene: TRBV28
D gene: NA
J gene: TRBJ2-7
CDR3 DNA: TGTGCCAGCAGTTCTTTCGGGGGTGAAGGATACCTCTCCTACGAGCAGTACTTC
CDR3 protein: CASSSFGGEGYLSYEQYF

clone size: few
V gene: TRBV20-1
D gene: NA
J gene: TRBJ1-6
CDR3 DNA: TGCAGTGCTAGGGATTTGGCAGGGAATTCACCCCTCCACTTT
CDR3 protein: CSARDLAGNSPLHF

clone size: few
V gene: TRBV7-2
D gene: NA
J gene: TRBJ2-3
CDR3 DNA: TGTGCCAGCAGCTTAGCGGTCGCAGATACGCAGTATTTT
CDR3 protein: CASSLAVADTQYF

clone size: few
V gene: TRBV19
D gene: TRBD1
J gene: TRBJ1-1
CDR3 DNA: TGTGCCAGTACGGACAGGCTCCATGAAGCTTTCTTT
CDR3 protein: CASTDRLHEAFF

clone size: few
V gene: TRBV24-1
D gene: NA
J gene: TRBJ1-2
CDR3 DNA: TGTGCCACCAGTGATCCAGGGTTTGGCTACACCTTC
CDR3 protein: CATSDPGFGYTF

clone size: many
V gene: TRBV7-8
D gene: NA
J gene: TRBJ2-2
CDR3 DNA: TGTGCCAGCAGCCTGCTTCTCCGGGGGTCCATCGGGGAGCTGTTTTTT
CDR3 protein: CASSLLLRGSIGELFF

clone size: NA
V gene: TRBV27
D gene: NA
J gene: TRBJ2-7
CDR3 DNA: TGTGCCAGCAGTTTCGGGGATGGCTACGAGCAGTACTTC
CDR3 protein: CASSFGDGYEQYF

clone size: NA
V gene: TRBV24-1
D gene: TRBD1
J gene: TRBJ2-1
CDR3 DNA: TGTGCCACCAGTGATCCCGGGACAGGGGGTGGCTACAATGAGCAGTTCTTC
CDR3 protein: CATSDPGTGGGYNEQFF

clone size: NA
V gene: TRBV11-2
D gene: TRBD2
J gene: TRBJ2-1
CDR3 DNA: TGTGCCAGCAGCTTGAGCGGGACCCCCTACAATGAGCAGTTCTTC
CDR3 protein: CASSLSGTPYNEQFF

clone size: few
V gene: TRBV11-2
D gene: TRBD1
J gene: TRBJ2-7
CDR3 DNA: TGTGCCAGCAGCTTAGTTGGCGGACAGGGCTACGAGCAGTACTTC
CDR3 protein: CASSLVGGQGYEQYF

clone size: many
V gene: TRBV20-1
D gene: NA
J gene: TRBJ2-1
CDR3 DNA: TGCAGTGCTAGAGACGCCCGACCAGGGGCGGGAAATGAGCAGTTCTTC
CDR3 protein: CSARDARPGAGNEQFF

clone size: NA
V gene: TRBV7-9
D gene: TRBD1
J gene: TRBJ1-6
CDR3 DNA: TGTGCCAGCAGCGCCCCGGGACAGCTCAATTCACCCCTCCACTTT
CDR3 protein: CASSAPGQLNSPLHF

clone size: many
V gene: TRBV12-3/TRBV12-4
D gene: TRBD2
J gene: TRBJ2-5
CDR3 DNA: TGTGCCAGCAGCCGCCGGTGGGGGGGACAAGAGACCCAGTACTTC
CDR3 protein: CASSRRWGGQETQYF

clone size: few
V gene: TRBV5-6
D gene: TRBD2
J gene: TRBJ2-1
CDR3 DNA: TGTGCCAGCAGCTTAAAGGGGAGGGAGTCCTACAATGAGCAGTTCTTC
CDR3 protein: CASSLKGRESYNEQFF

clone size: few
V gene: TRBV12-3/TRBV12-4
D gene: TRBD1
J gene: TRBJ2-7
CDR3 DNA: TGTGCCAGCAGGGTAGGGACAGGGATCTACGAGCAGTACTTC
CDR3 protein: CASRVGTGIYEQYF

clone size: NA
V gene: TRBV25-1
D gene: NA
J gene: TRBJ1-5
CDR3 DNA: TGTGCCAGCAGCCGGGTCCGGGATATCCAGCCCCAGCATTTT
CDR3 protein: CASSRVRDIQPQHF

clone size: NA
V gene: TRBV7-2
D gene: NA
J gene: TRBJ2-1
CDR3 DNA: TGTGCCAGCAGCTTAGGCGACTTAGGGCGCCGCGCCTACAATGAGCAGTTCTTC
CDR3 protein: CASSLGDLGRRAYNEQFF

clone size: NA
V gene: TRBV6-2/TRBV6-3
D gene: TRBD1
J gene: TRBJ1-2
CDR3 DNA: TGTGCCAGCACCGGGAGGGGGCTAAGAAAAAACTATGGCTACACCTTC
CDR3 protein: CASTGRGLRKNYGYTF

clone size: few
V gene: TRBV6-2/TRBV6-3
D gene: TRBD1
J gene: TRBJ2-7
CDR3 DNA: TGTGCCAGCAGTTTTTGGACAGGAGGATCCTACGAGCAGTACTTC
CDR3 protein: CASSFWTGGSYEQYF

clone size: NA
V gene: TRBV6-2/TRBV6-3
D gene: TRBD1
J gene: TRBJ2-2
CDR3 DNA: TGTGCCAGCAGTTACTCGGGACAGGGGTTAGCCACCGGGGAGCTGTTTTTT
CDR3 protein: CASSYSGQGLATGELFF

clone size: NA
V gene: TRBV4-1
D gene: TRBD1
J gene: TRBJ2-1
CDR3 DNA: TGCGCCAGCAGCCAAGAAAGCGGGACAGGGGACAATGAGCAGTTCTTC
CDR3 protein: CASSQESGTGDNEQFF

clone size: few
V gene: TRBV19
D gene: TRBD2
J gene: TRBJ2-1
CDR3 DNA: TGTGCCAGTAGCGGGGGGGACAATGAGCAGTTCTTC
CDR3 protein: CASSGGDNEQFF

clone size: many
V gene: TRBV6-1
D gene: TRBD1
J gene: TRBJ1-4
CDR3 DNA: TGTGCCAGCAGTGCCCGGACAGGGGGAGGGGCTAATGAAAAACTGTTTTTT
CDR3 protein: CASSARTGGGANEKLFF

clone size: few
V gene: TRBV6-6
D gene: NA
J gene: TRBJ2-3
CDR3 DNA: TGTGCCAGCAGTTACTACGGGGGGCGGGCCCCCACAGATACGCAGTATTTT
CDR3 protein: CASSYYGGRAPTDTQYF

clone size: NA
V gene: TRBV7-2
D gene: NA
J gene: TRBJ2-5
CDR3 DNA: TGTGCCAGCAGCTTCTCTTCCTCGGGGACCTTTTGGGAGACCCAGTACTTC
CDR3 protein: CASSFSSSGTFWETQYF

clone size: NA
V gene: TRBV28
D gene: TRBD1
J gene: TRBJ1-2
CDR3 DNA: TGTGCCAGCATTCAACAGGGGGATGATAACTATGGCTACACCTTC
CDR3 protein: CASIQQGDDNYGYTF

clone size: few
V gene: TRBV7-2
D gene: TRBD2
J gene: TRBJ2-3
CDR3 DNA: TGTGCCAGCAGCTTGACTAGCGGGGGGGATACGCAGTATTTT
CDR3 protein: CASSLTSGGDTQYF

clone size: few
V gene: TRBV6-6
D gene: NA
J gene: TRBJ2-7
CDR3 DNA: TGTGCCAGCAGTGACCACAGGTTTCAATATGAGCAGTACTTC
CDR3 protein: CASSDHRFQYEQYF

clone size: NA
V gene: TRBV5-6
D gene: NA
J gene: TRBJ2-1
CDR3 DNA: TGTGCCAGCAGCCCCTCCTGGGAAGTAGGACACCACAACAATGAGCAGTTCTTC
CDR3 protein: CASSPSWEVGHHNNEQFF

clone size: few
V gene: TRBV9
D gene: NA
J gene: TRBJ1-1
CDR3 DNA: TGTGCCAGCAGCCCGTCGCTGTTTGGGACTGAAGCTTTCTTT
CDR3 protein: CASSPSLFGTEAFF

clone size: NA
V gene: TRBV6-1
D gene: TRBD1
J gene: TRBJ1-1
CDR3 DNA: TGTGCCAGCAGAGCTCCAGGGGGACTACGGGCTTTCTTT
CDR3 protein: CASRAPGGLRAFF

clone size: few
V gene: TRBV28
D gene: NA
J gene: TRBJ2-3
CDR3 DNA: TGTGCCAGCAGGACCCAAACAGATACTCAGTATTTT
CDR3 protein: CASRTQTDTQYF

clone size: NA
V gene: TRBV28
D gene: TRBD1
J gene: TRBJ1-3
CDR3 DNA: TGTGCCAGCAGTTCCCCGGACAGGACTTACTCTGGAAACACCATATATTTT
CDR3 protein: CASSSPDRTYSGNTIYF

clone size: few
V gene: TRBV24-1
D gene: NA
J gene: TRBJ2-3
CDR3 DNA: TGTGCCACCAGATCTACTAGCACAGATACGCAGTATTTT
CDR3 protein: CATRSTSTDTQYF

clone size: few
V gene: TRBV27
D gene: NA
J gene: TRBJ2-5
CDR3 DNA: TGTGCCAGCAGTTTGCTCGACGGTAAAGAGACCCAGTACTTC
CDR3 protein: CASSLLDGKETQYF

clone size: many
V gene: TRBV4-1
D gene: TRBD1
J gene: TRBJ2-3
CDR3 DNA: TGCGCCAGCAGCCTCTCAGACAGGGGGCGCAACACAGATACGCAGTATTTT
CDR3 protein: CASSLSDRGRNTDTQYF

clone size: NA
V gene: TRBV11-2
D gene: NA
J gene: TRBJ2-5
CDR3 DNA: TGTGCCAGCAGCGGAGGAGCACAGGGGGGGGAGACCCAGTACTTC
CDR3 protein: CASSGGAQGGETQYF